This entry lists 28 T cell receptor beta chains sequenced from one sample in a study of patients and donors after allogeneic stem cell transplantation. TCRdb re-called the RT-PCR reads with MiXCR, one entry per CDR3 protein. The table records 800,000 to 1,000,000 distinct CDR3 sequences, approximately 18% of them present only once. Sample: blood, either unsorted or a sorted T cell fraction (not recorded which). The receptors were gathered from a human donor who was either an allogeneic HSCT recipient or a stem cell or donor lymphocyte infusion donor (not recorded which). It is not recorded whose cells these are; they may come from a transplant donor.

V and J are TRBV4-2 and TRBJ1-4, with TRBD1 matching 7 bases. The germline gives CDR1 LGHNA, CDR2 YNFKEQ. This CDR3 has 16 residues. The junction had 7 bases not matched to a gene; V was cut back by 2 bases and J by 4 bases. DNA for the CDR3: TGTGCCAGCAGCCAACACCGGGACAGAGATAATGAAAAACTGTTTTTT. It encodes CASSQHRDRDNEKLFF.

This clonotype has a handful of counts. The gene calls are TRBV3-1 and TRBJ2-7; 9 bases align to TRBD1. The CDR3 runs 16 residues. The ends lost 4 bases at V and 2 bases at J; junction bases unmatched: 9. Germline CDR1 reads LGHDT; CDR2 reads YNNKEL (reference sequence). CDR3 DNA sequence: TGTGCCAGCAGCCGCTACCAAGACAGGGGGACCTACGAGCAGTACTTC. Its translation: CASSRYQDRGTYEQYF.

The genes are TRBV5-1 and TRBJ1-1; no clear D gene. The V end was cut by 4 bases, the J end by 4 bases, with 14 bases between. The germline V gene has CDR1 SGHRS and CDR2 YFSETQ. This CDR3 has 14 amino acids. CDR3 coding DNA: TGCGCCAGCAGCCTAATCTCGTCGGGCACTGAAGCTTTCTTT. Translation gives CASSLISSGTEAFF.

In this sample, this clonotype turned up a few times. V gene TRBV5-6 combines with J gene TRBJ2-7; 8 bases are shared with TRBD2. Germline CDR1 is SGHDT and CDR2 is YYEEEE. V gave up 1 base and J gave up 2 bases; unmatched junction bases: 2. The CDR3 covers 14 residues. The CDR3 region is CASSLRGLAYEQYF. The CDR3 DNA is TGTGCCAGCAGCTTGAGGGGACTAGCCTACGAGCAGTACTTC.

This clonotype was counted only a few times. The chain couples TRBV29-1 to TRBJ1-1, with D maybe TRBD1 (6 bases). This CDR3 contains 12 residues. Between the trimmed V and J ends, which lost 5 bases and 4 bases, there was a span of 11 bases. Germline V gene sequence: CDR1 SQVTM, CDR2 ANQGSEA. The CDR3 coding sequence is TGCAGCGTTCAGGGGTGGGTCACTGAAGCTTTCTTT. It is translated as CSVQGWVTEAFF.

This clonotype was detected a few times. The chain links TRBV7-9 to TRBJ1-5, with D possibly matching TRBD1 (5 bases). This CDR3 region has 13 residues. V was shortened by 5 bases and J by 6 bases, with 11 bases between the two germline ends. CDR1 is SEHNR, CDR2 FQNEAQ, per germline (reference sequence). The DNA for the CDR3 is TGTGCCAGCAGCATGGGGCAACGTCAGCCCCAGCATTTT. It specifies CASSMGQRQPQHF.

This clonotype was picked up a small number of times. This chain links TRBV12-3 or TRBV12-4 with TRBJ2-2; D unclear. The CDR3 contains 13 residues. Between the trimmed V and J ends, which lost 7 bases and 7 bases, there was a span of 13 bases. DNA for the CDR3: TGTGCCAGCAAGGCGACGCTTTTCGGGGAGCTGTTTTTT. Encoded protein: CASKATLFGELFF.

V and J are TRBV2 and TRBJ2-5; no reliable D call. Between the trimmed V and J ends, which lost 5 bases and 4 bases, there was a span of 8 bases. The CDR3 totals 12 residues. In germline, CDR1 is SNHLY, CDR2 FYNNEI. The CDR3 loop reads CASSTKIETQYF. Here the CDR3 DNA reads TGTGCCAGCAGTACGAAAATAGAGACCCAGTACTTC.

This clonotype showed up just a few times. The rearrangement uses TRBV5-6 and TRBJ1-1; unclear D gene. Germline CDR1 SGHDT, CDR2 YYEEEE. There are 13 residues in the CDR3. V was clipped by 4 bases and J by 1 base, with 8 bases between them. In DNA form, the CDR3 reads TGTGCCAGCAGCCACCGGAGGAACACTGAAGCTTTCTTT. It yields the protein CASSHRRNTEAFF.

This clonotype was detected once. The J gene is TRBJ2-5, the V gene TRBV6-2 or TRBV6-3; 13 positions match TRBD2. This CDR3 is built from 17 residues. V was pared by 2 bases and J by 5 bases, with 8 bases of the junction left unmatched. Germline assignment: CDR1 MNHEY and CDR2 SVGEGT. CDR3 amino acids: CASSYRTSGGKGETQYF. DNA for the CDR3: TGTGCCAGCAGTTACAGGACTAGCGGGGGCAAAGGGGAGACCCAGTACTTC.

This chain joins TRBV7-2 and TRBJ1-1; maybe TRBD1 (6 bases). Deletions cut 5 bases from V and 9 bases from J, with 10 bases between. This CDR3 comprises 11 residues. CDR1 and CDR2 from the germline V gene are SGHTA and FQGNSA. The CDR3: CASSPQGKAFF. CDR3 nucleotides: TGTGCCAGCAGCCCCCAGGGGAAAGCTTTCTTT.

This clonotype was found many times. This chain uses TRBV4-1 with TRBJ1-5; 9 bases line up with TRBD1. CDR3 length equals 17 residues. V shed 3 bases and J 2 bases; nucleotides not matched to a gene: 8. Germline CDR1 and CDR2: MGHRA and YSYEKL. The CDR3 sequence: CASSHSFDRGGNQPQHF. The CDR3 DNA is TGCGCCAGCAGCCATTCCTTCGACAGGGGGGGCAATCAGCCCCAGCATTTT.

The genes are TRBV12-5 and TRBJ2-7; 10 bases are shared with TRBD1. The CDR3 is 15 residues long. Trimming took 1 base from V and 6 from J; bases not matched to a gene: 6. From germline, CDR1 is LGHNT and CDR2 FRNRAP. CDR3: CASGLEPGQGTEQYF. The DNA for the CDR3 is TGTGCTAGTGGTTTGGAACCGGGACAGGGGACCGAGCAGTACTTC.

The sample holds a few counts of this clonotype. V usage is TRBV4-1 and J usage is TRBJ1-3, with no clear D. This CDR3 region has 12 residues. Germline V gene sequence: CDR1 MGHRA, CDR2 YSYEKL. Trimming removed 5 bases from V and 4 bases from J, with 6 bases in between. The CDR3 reads CASSAMGNTIYF. The CDR3 DNA sequence: TGCGCCAGCAGCGCTATGGGAAACACCATATATTTT.

The chain couples TRBV5-6 to TRBJ2-2, with D possibly TRBD2 on 5 matching bases. Trimming cost V 5 bases and J 7 bases, with 18 bases left between them. The length of the CDR3 is 15 residues. Germline V gene data show CDR1 as SGHDT and CDR2 as YYEEEE. CDR3 DNA: TGTGCCAGCAGTTATGCTGGGAGAGCGTTCGGGGAGCTGTTTTTT. It yields the protein CASSYAGRAFGELFF.

The chain carries TRBV20-1 and TRBJ2-2; 12 nucleotides match TRBD2. The germline V gene has CDR1 DFQATT and CDR2 SNEGSKA (reference sequence). CDR3 length: 15 residues. V trimming: 3 bases; J trimming: 6 bases; junction bases outside the gene matches: 5. The CDR3 sequence is CSASLLAGGPGELFF. In nucleotides, the CDR3 is TGCAGTGCTAGCCTCCTAGCGGGGGGGCCCGGGGAGCTGTTTTTT.

There are a few counts of this clonotype. The chain has TRBV25-1 and TRBJ2-5; 10 bases agree with TRBD2. The CDR3 runs 15 residues. Unmatched junction bases numbered 8, after V lost 8 bases and J lost 2 bases. Germline lookup yields CDR1 MGHDK and CDR2 SYGVNS. This CDR3 is CASSTSGTFQETQYF. In DNA form, the CDR3 reads TGTGCCAGCTCCACTAGCGGGACCTTTCAAGAGACCCAGTACTTC.

This clonotype was counted only a few times. The gene calls are TRBV5-1 and TRBJ1-2; no definite D call. From germline, CDR1 is SGHRS and CDR2 YFSETQ. V was trimmed by 0 bases and J by 2 bases, leaving 14 bases between them. The CDR3 has 16 residues. The CDR3 spells CASSLGINSTNYGYTF. Here the CDR3 DNA reads TGCGCCAGCAGCTTGGGGATAAACAGCACCAACTATGGCTACACCTTC.

This chain connects TRBV25-1 to TRBJ2-3, with 7 bases fitting TRBD1. Germline CDR1 and CDR2: MGHDK and SYGVNS. The V gene end was trimmed by 3 bases and the J gene end by 0 bases; junction bases not matched to a gene: 9. The CDR3 extends over 17 amino acids. The CDR3 region is CASSDFDRDPSTDTQYF. For the CDR3, the DNA is TGTGCCAGCAGTGATTTTGACAGGGACCCTAGCACAGATACGCAGTATTTT.

This chain links TRBV12-3 or TRBV12-4 with TRBJ2-1; 8 positions agree with TRBD2. The CDR3 totals 17 residues. Germline trimming cut 0 bases from V and 10 bases from J; bases unmatched to any gene: 14. Here the CDR3 DNA reads TGTGCCAGCAGTTTAGCTAGCGGGAAGATTTCGGCTTGGGAGCAGTTCTTC. Its translation is CASSLASGKISAWEQFF.

This clonotype was observed a few times. The gene calls are TRBV4-3 and TRBJ1-1, with D possibly being TRBD1 (6 bases). Germline CDR1 is LGHNA and CDR2 is YSLEER. The CDR3 sequence is 16 residues long. Trimming stripped 0 bases from V and 2 bases from J, with 13 bases between. The CDR3 loop reads CASSQDLGGPNTEAFF. The CDR3 bases are TGCGCCAGCAGCCAAGATCTGGGGGGCCCTAACACTGAAGCTTTCTTT.

This clonotype was found a few times. The rearrangement uses TRBV3-1 and TRBJ1-2, with D hard to call. The CDR3 runs 14 residues. Trimming pared 3 bases from V and 4 bases from J, leaving 12 bases between. Germline CDR1 LGHDT, CDR2 YNNKEL (reference sequence). In DNA form, the CDR3 reads TGTGCCAGCAGCCACCTTGACGGGTTCTATGGCTACACCTTC. Translated: CASSHLDGFYGYTF.

This clonotype was observed a handful of times. The rearrangement uses TRBV7-8 and TRBJ1-2; TRBD1 aligns across 7 bases. The germline gives CDR1 SGHVS, CDR2 FQNEAQ. The CDR3 covers 12 residues. V gave up 4 bases and J gave up 7 bases; unmatched junction bases: 3. CDR3 amino acids: CASSSGTAGYTF. CDR3 nucleotides: TGTGCCAGCAGCTCGGGGACAGCTGGCTACACCTTC.

The CDR3 is CASSVRVSGELFF. The CDR3 DNA is TGTGCCAGCAGCGTTAGAGTTTCCGGGGAGCTGTTTTTT. The rearrangement uses TRBV9 and TRBJ2-2, with no clear D. The CDR3 covers 13 residues. The germline V gene has CDR1 SGDLS and CDR2 YYNGEE. Trimming removed 2 bases at V and 6 bases at J, with 8 bases between.

Many counts were recorded for this clonotype. The chain links TRBV18 to TRBJ1-1; TRBD1 is a possible D gene (6 bases). The CDR3 spans 13 residues. Looked up from germline, CDR1 is KGHSH and CDR2 is LQKENI. V shed 8 bases and J shed 2 bases, with 12 bases lying between them. DNA of the CDR3: TGTGCCAGCAGCCCGGGGACAAACACTGAAGCTTTCTTT. Translating it yields CASSPGTNTEAFF.

This clonotype was observed many times. This chain connects TRBV4-3 to TRBJ2-3; possibly TRBD1 or TRBD2 for D (6 bases each). V lost 0 bases and J lost 1, with 14 bases in between. In germline, CDR1 is LGHNA, CDR2 YSLEER. The CDR3 consists of 17 residues. CDR3 sequence (DNA): TGCGCCAGCAGCCAAGAACCCGGGGGCCCTGGCACAGATACGCAGTATTTT. This encodes CASSQEPGGPGTDTQYF.

This clonotype appeared a few times. The chain employs TRBV14 and TRBJ2-2; D is unresolved. The CDR3 runs to 15 residues. The germline gives CDR1 SGHDN, CDR2 FVKESK. V lost 4 bases to trimming and J lost 4 bases, with 13 bases between them. CDR3 loop: CASSLRTWGTGELFF. The CDR3 DNA reads TGTGCCAGCAGCCTAAGAACATGGGGCACCGGGGAGCTGTTTTTT.

There are a few counts of this clonotype. V usage is TRBV20-1 and J usage is TRBJ1-2, with TRBD1 as a possible D gene (6 bases). Germline assignment: CDR1 DFQATT and CDR2 SNEGSKA (reference sequence). Trimming left V 6 bases short and J 7 bases short, with 18 bases between. The CDR3 has 13 residues. The CDR3 sequence: CSAERAGAGGYTF. The CDR3 bases are TGCAGTGCCGAGAGGGCAGGGGCGGGTGGCTACACCTTC.